Sequencing of this T cell receptor (beta chain) was carried out in a study of blood T cell repertoires in COVID-19. Study summary: Sources were T cells, B-cell-depleted T cells, or PBMCs; the material itself was cDNA or gDNA.

The CDR3 totals 15 residues. Germline V lookup: CDR1 MNHEY, CDR2 SVGAGI. Trimming took 5 bases from V and 0 from J, leaving 11 bases between them. The protocol was immunoSEQ multiplex PCR, while the TCRdb copy is restricted to in-frame clones and leaves out a portion. The data contain some 290,000 clones, almost 90% of them singletons. V and J are TRBV6-5 and TRBJ2-1; tentatively, D is TRBD2 (6 bases). The clonotype originates from a woman aged 40 to 50 with COVID-19, enrolled during active disease. Sample: peripheral blood. The CDR3 here is CASSRDWGSYNEQFF. DNA for the CDR3: TGTGCCAGCAGTCGGGACTGGGGCTCCTACAATGAGCAGTTCTTC.